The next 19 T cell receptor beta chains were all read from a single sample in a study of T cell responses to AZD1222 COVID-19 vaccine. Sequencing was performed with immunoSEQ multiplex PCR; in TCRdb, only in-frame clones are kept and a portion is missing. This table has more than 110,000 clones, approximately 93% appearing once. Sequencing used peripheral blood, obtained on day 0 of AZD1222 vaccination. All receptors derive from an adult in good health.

The CDR3 bases are TGTGCCAGCAGACTGGACAGGGGTTACAATCAGCCCCAGCATTTT. This translates into CASRLDRGYNQPQHF. This rearrangement joins TRBV7-2 to TRBJ1-5; TRBD1 matches at 9 bases. Germline V lookup: CDR1 SGHTA, CDR2 FQGNSA. Trimming removed 6 bases from V and 3 bases from J; junction bases left unmatched: 6. The CDR3 loop spans 15 amino acids.

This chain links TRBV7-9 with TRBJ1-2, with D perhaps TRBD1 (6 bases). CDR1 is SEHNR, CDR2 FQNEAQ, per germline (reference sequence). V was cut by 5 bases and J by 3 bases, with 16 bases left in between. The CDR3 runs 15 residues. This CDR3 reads CASSPLTGWHYGYTF. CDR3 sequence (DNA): TGTGCCAGCAGCCCATTAACAGGGTGGCACTATGGCTACACCTTC.

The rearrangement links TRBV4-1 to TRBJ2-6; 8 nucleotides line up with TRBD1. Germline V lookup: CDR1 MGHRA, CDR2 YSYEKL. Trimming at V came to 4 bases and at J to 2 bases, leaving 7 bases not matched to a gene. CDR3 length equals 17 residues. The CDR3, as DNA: TGCGCCAGCAGCCCTCGACAGGGGCCTCCTGGGGCCAACGTCCTGACTTTC. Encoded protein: CASSPRQGPPGANVLTF.

The CDR3 nucleotides read TGTGCCAGTAGTATTACAAATAGACAGCCCCAGCATTTT. Translation: CASSITNRQPQHF. This chain uses TRBV19 with TRBJ1-5; D gene uncertain. The CDR3 runs 13 residues. CDR1 and CDR2 (germline): LNHDA, SQIVND (reference sequence). Trimming stripped 3 bases from V and 7 bases from J, with 10 bases between.

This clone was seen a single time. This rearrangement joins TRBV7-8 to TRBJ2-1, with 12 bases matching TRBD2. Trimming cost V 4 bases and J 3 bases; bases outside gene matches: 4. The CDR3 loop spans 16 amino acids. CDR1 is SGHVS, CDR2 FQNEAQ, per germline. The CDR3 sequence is CASSSSGLAGYNEQFF. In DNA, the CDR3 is TGTGCCAGCAGCTCCTCGGGACTAGCGGGCTACAATGAGCAGTTCTTC.

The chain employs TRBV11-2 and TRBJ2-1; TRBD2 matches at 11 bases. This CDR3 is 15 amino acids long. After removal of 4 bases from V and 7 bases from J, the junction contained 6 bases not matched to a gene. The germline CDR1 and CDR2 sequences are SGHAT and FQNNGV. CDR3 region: CASSSLAGVWNEQFF. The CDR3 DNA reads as TGTGCCAGCAGCTCACTAGCGGGAGTTTGGAATGAGCAGTTCTTC.

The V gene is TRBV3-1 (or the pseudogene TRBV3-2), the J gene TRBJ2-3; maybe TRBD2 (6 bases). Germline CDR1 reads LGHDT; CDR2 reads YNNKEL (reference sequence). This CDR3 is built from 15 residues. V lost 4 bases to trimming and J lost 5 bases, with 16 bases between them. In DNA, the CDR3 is TGTGCCAGCAGCCTCGGGAGCCGTTCTGGAGATACGCAGTATTTT. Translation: CASSLGSRSGDTQYF.

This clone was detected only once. The CDR3 here is CASSPAQGADATNEKLFF. The CDR3 DNA reads TGTGCCAGCTCACCCGCCCAGGGGGCGGATGCAACTAATGAAAAACTGTTTTTT. The V call is TRBV18, the J call TRBJ1-4; 8 nucleotides agree with TRBD1. The germline gives CDR1 KGHSH, CDR2 LQKENI. J lost 0 bases, V lost 3 bases, and 9 bases had no gene match. CDR3 length: 18 amino acids.

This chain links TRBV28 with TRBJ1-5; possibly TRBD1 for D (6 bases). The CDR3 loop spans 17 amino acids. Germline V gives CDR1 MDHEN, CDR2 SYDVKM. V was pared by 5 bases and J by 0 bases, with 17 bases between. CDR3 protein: CASSQGTDMYSNQPQHF. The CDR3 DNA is TGTGCCAGCAGTCAGGGGACGGATATGTATAGCAATCAGCCCCAGCATTTT. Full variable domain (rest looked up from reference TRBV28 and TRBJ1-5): DVKVTQSSRYLVKRTGEKVFLECVQDMDHENMFWYRQDPGLGLRLIYFSYDVKMKEKGDIPEGYSVSREKKERFSLILESASTNQTSMYLCASSQGTDMYSNQPQHFGDGTRLSIL.

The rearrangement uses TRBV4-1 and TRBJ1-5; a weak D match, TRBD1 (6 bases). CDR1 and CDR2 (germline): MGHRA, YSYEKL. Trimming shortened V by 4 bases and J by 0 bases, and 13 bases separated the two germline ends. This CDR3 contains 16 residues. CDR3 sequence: CASSLGGAYSNQPQHF. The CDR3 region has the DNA TGCGCCAGCAGCCTAGGGGGAGCTTATAGCAATCAGCCCCAGCATTTT.

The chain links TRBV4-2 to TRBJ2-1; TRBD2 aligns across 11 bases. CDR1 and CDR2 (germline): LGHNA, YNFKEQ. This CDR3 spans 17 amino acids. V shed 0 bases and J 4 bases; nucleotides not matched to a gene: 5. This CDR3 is CASSQDLASGRYNEQFF. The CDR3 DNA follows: TGTGCCAGCAGCCAAGATCTGGCTAGCGGGAGGTACAATGAGCAGTTCTTC.

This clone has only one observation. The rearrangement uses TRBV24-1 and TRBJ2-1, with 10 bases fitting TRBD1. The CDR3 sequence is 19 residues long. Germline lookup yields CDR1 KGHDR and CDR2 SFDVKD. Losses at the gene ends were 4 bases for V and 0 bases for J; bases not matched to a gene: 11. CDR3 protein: CATSDASRDRGSSYNEQFF. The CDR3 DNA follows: TGTGCCACCAGTGACGCGTCCCGGGACAGGGGCAGCTCCTACAATGAGCAGTTCTTC.

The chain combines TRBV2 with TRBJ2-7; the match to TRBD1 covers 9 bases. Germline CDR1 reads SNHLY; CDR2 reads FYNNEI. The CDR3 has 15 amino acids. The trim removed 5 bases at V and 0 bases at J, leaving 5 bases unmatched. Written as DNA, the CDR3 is TGTGCCAGCAGTTGGAAGACAGGGGGCTCCTACGAGCAGTACTTC. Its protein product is CASSWKTGGSYEQYF.

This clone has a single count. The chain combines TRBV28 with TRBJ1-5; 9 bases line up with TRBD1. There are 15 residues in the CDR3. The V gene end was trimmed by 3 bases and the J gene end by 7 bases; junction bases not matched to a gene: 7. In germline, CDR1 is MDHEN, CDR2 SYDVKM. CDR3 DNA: TGTGCCAGCAGTTTCAGACAGGGGGTTTGGCAGCCCCAGCATTTT. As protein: CASSFRQGVWQPQHF.

CDR3 residues: CASSELGTSYYEQYF. The DNA of the CDR3 is TGTGCCAGCAGTGAACTAGGAACCTCCTACTACGAGCAGTACTTC. The gene calls are TRBV6-1 and TRBJ2-7; D is ambiguous. The CDR3 totals 15 residues. V shed 2 bases and J shed 3 bases, with 14 bases lying between them. Germline lookup yields CDR1 MNHNS and CDR2 SASEGT.

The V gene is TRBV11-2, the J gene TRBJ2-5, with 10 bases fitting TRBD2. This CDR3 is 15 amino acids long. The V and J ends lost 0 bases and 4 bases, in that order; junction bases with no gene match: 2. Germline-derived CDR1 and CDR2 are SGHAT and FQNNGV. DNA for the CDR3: TGTGCCAGCAGCTTAGATCCTAGCGGGAGAGAGACCCAGTACTTC. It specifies CASSLDPSGRETQYF.

The CDR3 loop reads CASSPTGEGQPQHF. The CDR3 DNA sequence: TGTGCCAGCTCACCAACTGGGGAAGGGCAGCCCCAGCATTTT. The rearrangement joins TRBV18 to TRBJ1-5; no reliable D call. The V gene lost 2 bases and the J gene lost 7 bases, with 12 bases spanning the gap. This CDR3 is built from 14 residues. The germline V gene encodes CDR1 KGHSH and CDR2 LQKENI.

CDR3 region: CASSEGQGEKETQYF. The CDR3 nucleotides are TGTGCCAGCAGTGAAGGACAGGGTGAAAAGGAGACCCAGTACTTC. This chain joins TRBV2 and TRBJ2-5; 7 bases match TRBD1. Germline-derived CDR1 and CDR2 are SNHLY and FYNNEI. The CDR3 runs 15 residues. Trimming removed 1 base from V and 5 bases from J; junction bases left unmatched: 7.

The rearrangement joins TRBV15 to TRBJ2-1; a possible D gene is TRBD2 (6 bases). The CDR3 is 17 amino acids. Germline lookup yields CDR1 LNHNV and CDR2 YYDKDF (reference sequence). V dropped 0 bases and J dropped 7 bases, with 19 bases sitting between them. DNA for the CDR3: TGTGCCACCAGCAGAGATCTCCAGCGGGTCTCGGGGAATGAGCAGTTCTTC. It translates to CATSRDLQRVSGNEQFF.